One and the same sample provided the 17 T cell receptor beta chains below, sequenced in a study of STAT5B mutations in CD4+ large granular lymphocyte leukemia. Sequencing was performed with immunoSEQ multiplex PCR; in TCRdb, only in-frame clones are kept and a portion is missing. The repertoire holds under 40,000 clones, with approximately 76% as singletons. Sequenced: CD4+ T cells from blood buffy coats. Receptors originate from a human donor in good health.

The V and J genes are TRBV10-3 and TRBJ2-1; the match to TRBD2 covers 8 bases. V was pared by 8 bases and J by 8 bases, with 11 bases of the junction left unmatched. The germline CDR1 and CDR2 sequences are ENHRY and SYGVKD. There are 14 residues in the CDR3. Here the CDR3 reads CAIGLAPLLDEQFF. CDR3 coding DNA: TGTGCCATCGGACTAGCTCCTCTCTTGGATGAGCAGTTCTTC.

The chain employs TRBV9 and TRBJ2-1; D remains unclear. The CDR3 consists of 12 residues. Trimming removed 0 bases from V and 4 bases from J, with 2 bases in between. CDR1 and CDR2 from the germline V gene are SGDLS and YYNGEE. In DNA form, the CDR3 reads TGTGCCAGCAGCGTAGGGTACAATGAGCAGTTCTTC. Protein: CASSVGYNEQFF.

The chain carries TRBV18 and TRBJ2-7, with D unclear. The V end lost 0 bases, the J end lost 7 bases, and 16 bases lay between the germline ends. The CDR3 runs to 15 residues. In germline, CDR1 is KGHSH, CDR2 LQKENI. In DNA, the CDR3 is TGTGCCAGCTCACCACCTAGTAGCCACACTCGTGAGCAGTACTTC. This encodes CASSPPSSHTREQYF.

This chain connects TRBV29-1 to TRBJ1-6; D is perhaps TRBD1 (6 bases). Germline CDR1 SQVTM, CDR2 ANQGSEA. The V end was cut by 4 bases, the J end by 6 bases, with 7 bases between. The CDR3 spans 12 residues. The CDR3 reads CSVGQANSPLHF. In nucleotides, the CDR3 is TGCAGCGTTGGACAGGCTAATTCACCCCTCCACTTT.

This clone was observed a few times. The chain links TRBV20-1 to TRBJ2-7; 7 nucleotides match TRBD1. Germline V gene lookup returns CDR1 DFQATT and CDR2 SNEGSKA (reference sequence). V lost 5 bases, J lost 4 bases, and 2 bases stayed unmatched. The CDR3 totals 11 residues. The CDR3 is CSAYRGYEQYF. As DNA, the CDR3 is TGCAGTGCTTACAGGGGTTACGAGCAGTACTTC.

In its sample, this clone was seen once. This sample also contains other DNA sequences that code for the same CDR3. The J gene is TRBJ2-1, the V gene TRBV9, with D unresolved. Trimming stripped 1 base from V and 7 bases from J, with 9 bases between. The germline CDR1 and CDR2 sequences are SGDLS and YYNGEE. The CDR3 runs 13 residues. CDR3 protein: CASSVLGENEQFF. The CDR3 DNA follows: TGTGCCAGCAGCGTACTAGGCGAGAATGAGCAGTTCTTC.

This rearrangement joins TRBV27 to TRBJ2-1, with D uncertain. The CDR3 runs to 13 residues. V lost 4 bases and J lost 8, with 12 bases in between. The germline V gene encodes CDR1 MNHEY and CDR2 SMNVEV (reference sequence). The CDR3 reads CASSYLTEDEQFF. The CDR3 region has the DNA TGTGCCAGCAGTTATTTGACTGAAGATGAGCAGTTCTTC.

The chain carries TRBV28 and TRBJ1-6; TRBD1 agrees at 7 bases. This CDR3 is built from 14 residues. The germline gives CDR1 MDHEN, CDR2 SYDVKM. V was pared by 6 bases and J by 9 bases, with 8 bases of the junction left unmatched. The CDR3 sequence is CASRATGFSSPLHF. CDR3 DNA: TGTGCCAGCAGGGCGACAGGGTTTAGTTCACCCCTCCACTTT.

This clone was seen a few times. The J gene is TRBJ1-2, the V gene TRBV10-3; D unresolved. V was cut by 11 bases and J by 1 base, with 11 bases left in between. CDR3 length equals 12 residues. Germline V gene sequence: CDR1 ENHRY, CDR2 SYGVKD. This CDR3 reads CAGLTDNYGYTF. The CDR3 bases are TGTGCCGGACTTACAGATAACTATGGCTACACCTTC.

The chain uses TRBV28 and TRBJ2-5; D could derive from TRBD1 or TRBD2 (5 bases each). The CDR3 loop spans 14 amino acids. Deletions cut 2 bases from V and 5 bases from J, with 12 bases between. From germline, CDR1 is MDHEN and CDR2 SYDVKM. The CDR3 loop is CASSLPMGRETQYF. CDR3 nucleotides: TGTGCCAGCAGTTTACCCATGGGACGGGAGACCCAGTACTTC.

The chain's CDR3 is CASSPTPGRNTEAFF. CDR3 in DNA: TGTGCCAGCTCACCAACCCCGGGACGGAACACTGAAGCTTTCTTT. V and J are TRBV18 and TRBJ1-1; possible D gene TRBD1, 5 bases. Trimming pared 2 bases from V and 1 base from J, leaving 11 bases between. Germline CDR1 reads KGHSH; CDR2 reads LQKENI. The CDR3 spans 15 residues.

This rearrangement joins TRBV5-6 to TRBJ1-2; no reliable D call. The CDR3 has 15 residues. Looked up from germline, CDR1 is SGHDT and CDR2 is YYEEEE. V shed 0 bases and J shed 3 bases, with 12 bases lying between them. The DNA of the CDR3 is TGTGCCAGCAGCTTGGCCAGACAAAATTACTATGGCTACACCTTC. Protein: CASSLARQNYYGYTF. Full variable domain (outside the CDR3, taken from reference TRBV5-6 and TRBJ1-2): DAGVTQSPTHLIKTRGQQVTLRCSPKSGHDTVSWYQQALGQGPQFIFQYYEEEERQRGNFPDRFSGHQFPNYSSELNVNALLLGDSALYLCASSLARQNYYGYTFGSGTRLTVV.

This chain joins TRBV18 and TRBJ1-1; D is possibly TRBD1 (5 bases). V lost 2 bases, J lost 3 bases, and 10 bases lay in between. In germline, CDR1 is KGHSH, CDR2 LQKENI. The CDR3 sequence is 14 residues long. The chain's CDR3 is CASSPTGRDTEAFF. The DNA of the CDR3 is TGTGCCAGCTCACCAACCGGCAGGGACACTGAAGCTTTCTTT. Based on the CDR3 plus reference TRBV18 and TRBJ1-1, the full variable domain is NAGVMQNPRHLVRRRGQEARLRCSPMKGHSHVYWYRQLPEEGLKFMVYLQKENIIDESGMPKERFSAEFPKEGPSILRIQQVVRGDSAAYFCASSPTGRDTEAFFGQGTRLTVV.

This rearrangement joins TRBV30 to TRBJ2-4, with D perhaps being TRBD1 or TRBD2 (5 bases each). The germline V gene has CDR1 GTSNPN and CDR2 SVGIG (reference sequence). Trimming removed 1 base from V and 1 base from J, with 5 bases in between. The CDR3 loop spans 13 amino acids. This CDR3 is CAWSGGAKNIQYF. As DNA, the CDR3 is TGTGCCTGGAGTGGGGGGGCCAAAAACATTCAGTACTTC.

This clone has just a few counts. The genes are TRBV5-4 and TRBJ1-6; D gene ambiguous. Germline CDR1 is SGHNT and CDR2 is YYREEE (reference sequence). The CDR3 consists of 12 residues. Trimming removed 3 bases from V and 10 bases from J, with 8 bases in between. DNA for the CDR3: TGTGCCAGCAGCTGGGATGAGTCACCCCTCCACTTT. Amino acids: CASSWDESPLHF.

Only a few counts were recorded for this clone. The CDR3: CASSSGGIGEQYF. As DNA, the CDR3 is TGTGCCAGCAGCTCGGGTGGGATAGGGGAGCAGTACTTC. The rearrangement joins TRBV14 to TRBJ2-7; D uncertain. The V gene's germline CDR1 is SGHDN and CDR2 FVKESK. This CDR3 is 13 amino acids long. Trimming took off 5 bases at V and 7 bases at J, with 15 bases between the two ends.

V and J are TRBV11-2 and TRBJ1-1; D not resolved. CDR1 SGHAT and CDR2 FQNNGV come from the germline V gene. The CDR3 extends over 11 amino acids. Trimming took 5 bases from V and 3 from J, leaving 4 bases between them. This chain's CDR3 is CASSVDTEAFF. The CDR3 DNA reads TGTGCCAGCAGCGTGGACACTGAAGCTTTCTTT.